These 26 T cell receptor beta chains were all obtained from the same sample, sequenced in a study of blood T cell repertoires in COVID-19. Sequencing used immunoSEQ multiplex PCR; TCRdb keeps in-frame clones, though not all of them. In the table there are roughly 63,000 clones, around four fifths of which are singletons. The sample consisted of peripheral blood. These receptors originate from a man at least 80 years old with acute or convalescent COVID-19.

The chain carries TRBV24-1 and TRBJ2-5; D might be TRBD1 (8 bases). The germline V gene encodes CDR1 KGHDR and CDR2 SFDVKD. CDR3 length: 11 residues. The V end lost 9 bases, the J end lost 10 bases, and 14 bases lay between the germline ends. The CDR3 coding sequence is TGTGCCACCGGGACTACAGGGGGCCAGTACTTC. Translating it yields CATGTTGGQYF.

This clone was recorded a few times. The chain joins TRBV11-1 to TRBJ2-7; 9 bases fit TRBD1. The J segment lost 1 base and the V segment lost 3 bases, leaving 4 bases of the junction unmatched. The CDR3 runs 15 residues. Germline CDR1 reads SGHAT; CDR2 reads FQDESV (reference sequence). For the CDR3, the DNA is TGTGCCAGCAGCTTTCAGACAGGGGGTTCCTACGAGCAGTACTTC. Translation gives CASSFQTGGSYEQYF.

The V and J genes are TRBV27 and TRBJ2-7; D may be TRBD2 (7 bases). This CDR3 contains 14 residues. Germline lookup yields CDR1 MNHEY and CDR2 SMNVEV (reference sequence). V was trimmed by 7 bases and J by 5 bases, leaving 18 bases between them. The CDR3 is CASTPRGGGDEQYF. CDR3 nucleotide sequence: TGTGCCAGCACCCCGAGGGGGGGAGGGGACGAGCAGTACTTC.

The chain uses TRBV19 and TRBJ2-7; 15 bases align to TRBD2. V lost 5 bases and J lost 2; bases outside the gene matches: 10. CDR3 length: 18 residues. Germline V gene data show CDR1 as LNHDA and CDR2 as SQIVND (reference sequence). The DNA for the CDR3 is TGTGCCAGTAGTCTCCGGACTAGCGGGAGGGCCGGGGCCTACGAGCAGTACTTC. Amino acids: CASSLRTSGRAGAYEQYF.

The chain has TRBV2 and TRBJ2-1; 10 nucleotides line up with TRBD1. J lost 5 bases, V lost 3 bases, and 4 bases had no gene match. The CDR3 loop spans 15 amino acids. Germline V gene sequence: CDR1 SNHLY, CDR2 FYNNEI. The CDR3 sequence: CASSEGQGLHNEQFF. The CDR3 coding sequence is TGTGCCAGCAGTGAGGGACAGGGGCTTCACAATGAGCAGTTCTTC.

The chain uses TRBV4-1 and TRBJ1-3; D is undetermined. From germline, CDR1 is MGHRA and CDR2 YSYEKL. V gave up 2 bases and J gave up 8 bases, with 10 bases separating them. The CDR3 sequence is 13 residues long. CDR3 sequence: CASSQRRVDTIYF. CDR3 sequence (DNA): TGCGCCAGCAGCCAACGGAGGGTAGACACCATATATTTT.

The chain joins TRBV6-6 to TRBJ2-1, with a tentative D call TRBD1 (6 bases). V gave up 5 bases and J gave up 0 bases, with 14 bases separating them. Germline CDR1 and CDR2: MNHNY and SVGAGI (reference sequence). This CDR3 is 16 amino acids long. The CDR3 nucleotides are TGTGCCAGCAGTCGAGGCAGGGGCAGCTCCTACAATGAGCAGTTCTTC. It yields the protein CASSRGRGSSYNEQFF.

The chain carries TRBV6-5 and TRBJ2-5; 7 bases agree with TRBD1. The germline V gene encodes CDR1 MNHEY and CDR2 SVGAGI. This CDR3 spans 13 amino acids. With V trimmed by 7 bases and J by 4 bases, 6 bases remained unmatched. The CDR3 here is CASKGAAGETQYF. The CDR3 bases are TGTGCCAGCAAGGGGGCAGCCGGAGAGACCCAGTACTTC.

CDR3 nucleotide sequence: TGCGCCAGCAGCCAAGTTCCAGGGTTAACATACAATGAGCAGTTCTTC. Its protein product is CASSQVPGLTYNEQFF. The gene calls are TRBV4-1 and TRBJ2-1, with D perhaps matching TRBD1 (5 bases). This CDR3 has 16 amino acids. Germline CDR1 is MGHRA and CDR2 is YSYEKL. V lost 1 base and J lost 4, with 14 bases in between.

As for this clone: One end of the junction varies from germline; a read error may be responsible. The DNA of the CDR3 is TGTGCTAGCAGCTTAGGTAGCGGGAGGCGCAATGAGCAGTTCTTC. Protein: CASSLGSGRRNEQFF. V gene TRBV7-7 combines with J gene TRBJ2-1, with TRBD2 matching 10 bases. Per germline, CDR1 SSHAT and CDR2 FNYEAQ (reference sequence). The CDR3 consists of 15 residues. Filled out from reference TRBV7-7 and TRBJ2-1, the complete variable domain reads GAGVSQSPRYKVTKRGQDVTLRCDPISSHATLYWYQQALGQGPEFLTYFNYEAQPDKSGLPSDRFSAERPEGSISTLTIQRTEQRDSAMYRCASSLGSGRRNEQFFGPGTRLTVL.

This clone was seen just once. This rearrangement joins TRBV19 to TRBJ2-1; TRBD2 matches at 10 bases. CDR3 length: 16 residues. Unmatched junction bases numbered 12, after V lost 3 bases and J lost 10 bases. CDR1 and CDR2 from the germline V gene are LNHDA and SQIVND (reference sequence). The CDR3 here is CASSMYLAGVSREQFF. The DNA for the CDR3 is TGTGCCAGTAGTATGTACCTAGCGGGGGTCTCGAGGGAGCAGTTCTTC. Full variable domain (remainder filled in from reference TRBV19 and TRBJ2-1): DGGITQSPKYLFRKEGQNVTLSCEQNLNHDAMYWYRQDPGQGLRLIYYSQIVNDFQKGDIAEGYSVSREKKESFPLTVTSAQKNPTAFYLCASSMYLAGVSREQFFGPGTRLTVL.

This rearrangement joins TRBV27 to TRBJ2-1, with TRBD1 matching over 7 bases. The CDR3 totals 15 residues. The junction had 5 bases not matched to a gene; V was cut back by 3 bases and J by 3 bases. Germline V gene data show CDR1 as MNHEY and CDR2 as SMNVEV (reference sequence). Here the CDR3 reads CASSFEAGGYNEQFF. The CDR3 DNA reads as TGTGCCAGCAGTTTCGAGGCAGGGGGCTACAATGAGCAGTTCTTC.

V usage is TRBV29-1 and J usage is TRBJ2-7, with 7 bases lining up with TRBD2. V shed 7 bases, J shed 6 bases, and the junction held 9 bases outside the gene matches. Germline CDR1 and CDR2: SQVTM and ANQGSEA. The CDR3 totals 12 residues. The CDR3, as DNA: TGCAGCGCTGGGAGGGACTCGGGCGAGCAGTACTTC. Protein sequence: CSAGRDSGEQYF.

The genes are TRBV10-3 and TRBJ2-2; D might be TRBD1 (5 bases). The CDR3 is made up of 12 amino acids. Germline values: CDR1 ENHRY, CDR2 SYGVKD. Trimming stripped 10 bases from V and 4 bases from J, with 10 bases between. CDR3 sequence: CATGQGTGELFF. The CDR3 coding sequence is TGTGCCACCGGGCAGGGCACCGGGGAGCTGTTTTTT.

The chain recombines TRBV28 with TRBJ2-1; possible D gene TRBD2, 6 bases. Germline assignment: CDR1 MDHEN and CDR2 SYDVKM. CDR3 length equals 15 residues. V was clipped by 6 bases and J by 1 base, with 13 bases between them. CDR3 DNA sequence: TGTGCCAGCAGCCAGCGGCGGGGATCCTACAATGAGCAGTTCTTC. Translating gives CASSQRRGSYNEQFF.

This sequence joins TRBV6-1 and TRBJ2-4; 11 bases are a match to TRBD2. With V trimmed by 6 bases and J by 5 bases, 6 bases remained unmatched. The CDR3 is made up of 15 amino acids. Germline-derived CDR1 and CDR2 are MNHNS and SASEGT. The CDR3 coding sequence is TGTGCCAGCAGCGGCGAGGGACTAGCGGAAAACATTCAGTACTTC. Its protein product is CASSGEGLAENIQYF.

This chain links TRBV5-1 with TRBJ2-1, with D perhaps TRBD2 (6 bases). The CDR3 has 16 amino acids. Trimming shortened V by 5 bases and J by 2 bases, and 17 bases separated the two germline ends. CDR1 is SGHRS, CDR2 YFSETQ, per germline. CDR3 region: CASRRWGELTYNEQFF. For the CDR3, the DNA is TGCGCCAGCAGACGTTGGGGGGAACTAACCTACAATGAGCAGTTCTTC.

The CDR3 here is CASTVTGGSYNEQFF. The CDR3 nucleotides read TGTGCCAGCACCGTTACAGGGGGCTCCTACAATGAGCAGTTCTTC. V usage is TRBV2 and J usage is TRBJ2-1, with 8 bases that match TRBD1. The junction had 5 bases not matched to a gene; V was cut back by 7 bases and J by 0 bases. Germline V gene data show CDR1 as SNHLY and CDR2 as FYNNEI. The CDR3 runs to 15 residues.

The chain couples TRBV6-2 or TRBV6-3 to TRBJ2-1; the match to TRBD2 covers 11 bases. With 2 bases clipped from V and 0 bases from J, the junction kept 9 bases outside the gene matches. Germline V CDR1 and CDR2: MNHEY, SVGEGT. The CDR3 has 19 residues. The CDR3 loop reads CASSYRLAGGRSSYNEQFF. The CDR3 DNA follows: TGTGCCAGCAGTTACAGGCTAGCGGGGGGCCGAAGCTCCTACAATGAGCAGTTCTTC.

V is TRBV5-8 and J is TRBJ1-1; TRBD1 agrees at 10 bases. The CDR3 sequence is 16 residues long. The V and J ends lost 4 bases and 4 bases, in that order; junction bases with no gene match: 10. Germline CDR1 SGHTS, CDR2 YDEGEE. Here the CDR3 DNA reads TGTGCCAGCAGCAGGAGGACAGGGGGACGCGGCACTGAAGCTTTCTTT. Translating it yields CASSRRTGGRGTEAFF.

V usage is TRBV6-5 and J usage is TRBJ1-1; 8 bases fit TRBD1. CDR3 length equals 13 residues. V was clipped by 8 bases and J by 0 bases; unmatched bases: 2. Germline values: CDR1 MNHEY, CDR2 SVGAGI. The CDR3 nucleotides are TGTGCCAGCTTGGACAGGGTGAACACTGAAGCTTTCTTT. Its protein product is CASLDRVNTEAFF.

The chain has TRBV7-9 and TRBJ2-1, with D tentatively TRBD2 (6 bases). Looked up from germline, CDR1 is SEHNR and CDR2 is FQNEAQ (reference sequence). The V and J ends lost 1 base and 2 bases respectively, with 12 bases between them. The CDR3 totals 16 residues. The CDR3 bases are TGTGCCAGCAGCTTAGGGACTACCCCTGCCTACAATGAGCAGTTCTTC. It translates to CASSLGTTPAYNEQFF.

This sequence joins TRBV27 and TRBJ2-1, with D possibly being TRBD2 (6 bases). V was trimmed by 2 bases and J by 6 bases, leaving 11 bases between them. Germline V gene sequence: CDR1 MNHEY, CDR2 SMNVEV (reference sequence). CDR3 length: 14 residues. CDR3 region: CASSLIPGGNEQFF. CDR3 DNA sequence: TGTGCCAGCAGTTTAATCCCCGGGGGCAATGAGCAGTTCTTC.

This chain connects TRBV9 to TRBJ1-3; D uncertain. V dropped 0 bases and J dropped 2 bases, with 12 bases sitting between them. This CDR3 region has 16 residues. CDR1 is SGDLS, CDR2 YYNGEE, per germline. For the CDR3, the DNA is TGTGCCAGCAGCGTAGCAAACGGAGGAACTGGAAACACCATATATTTT. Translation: CASSVANGGTGNTIYF.

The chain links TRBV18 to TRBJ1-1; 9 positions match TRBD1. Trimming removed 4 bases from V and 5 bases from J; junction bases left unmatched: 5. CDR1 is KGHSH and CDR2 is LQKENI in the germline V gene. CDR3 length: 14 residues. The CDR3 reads CASSQTGGRTEAFF. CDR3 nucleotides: TGTGCCAGCTCACAAACAGGGGGCAGGACTGAAGCTTTCTTT.

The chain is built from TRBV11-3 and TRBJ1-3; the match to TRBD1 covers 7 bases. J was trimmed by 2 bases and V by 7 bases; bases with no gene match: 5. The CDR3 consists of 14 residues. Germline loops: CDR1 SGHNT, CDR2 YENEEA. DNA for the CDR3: TGTGCCAGCACTATGACAGGGACTGGAAACACCATATATTTT. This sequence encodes CASTMTGTGNTIYF. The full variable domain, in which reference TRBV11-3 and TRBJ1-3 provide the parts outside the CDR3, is EAGVVQSPRYKIIEKKQPVAFWCNPISGHNTLYWYLQNLGQGPELLIRYENEEAVDDSQLPKDRFSAERLKGVDSTLKIQPAELGDSAVYLCASTMTGTGNTIYFGEGSWLTVV.